One and the same sample provided the 29 T cell receptor beta chains below, sequenced in a study of long-term antiretroviral therapy in people with HIV. The assay used was immunoSEQ (version v3.0), run at survey level. Data came from immunoSEQ multiplex PCR; TCRdb stores just in-frame clones and leaves some out. The sample lists about 14,000 clones, 65% to 90% seen once, with 7.2% in the top ten. The sequenced sample was unsorted PBMCs, obtained 0.4 years after starting antiretroviral therapy. The source is a man aged 25 to 40 with HIV.

V usage is TRBV19 and J usage is TRBJ2-7; D remains ambiguous. The CDR3 has 15 amino acids. V was clipped by 5 bases and J by 4 bases, with 18 bases between them. Germline values: CDR1 LNHDA, CDR2 SQIVND (reference sequence). The CDR3 protein is CASSLRKGAGYEQYF. CDR3 nucleotide sequence: TGTGCCAGTAGTCTCCGGAAGGGCGCCGGGTACGAGCAGTACTTC.

The table lists this clone with a count of one. The chain recombines TRBV6-4 with TRBJ1-1; D gene uncertain. Germline CDR1 MRHNA, CDR2 SNTAGT. The CDR3 contains 14 residues. The V end lost 0 bases, the J end lost 4 bases, and 9 bases lay between the germline ends. CDR3 in amino acids: CASSDSSRGTEAFF. Written as DNA, the CDR3 is TGTGCCAGCAGTGACTCGAGTCGGGGCACTGAAGCTTTCTTT.

The chain employs TRBV4-2 and TRBJ2-5; D call uncertain. Germline assignment: CDR1 LGHNA and CDR2 YNFKEQ. This CDR3 comprises 14 residues. Trimming shortened V by 0 bases and J by 11 bases, and 16 bases separated the two germline ends. This CDR3 reads CASSQEEARGSQYF. As DNA, the CDR3 is TGTGCCAGCAGCCAAGAAGAGGCTAGAGGTTCGCAGTACTTC.

The chain employs TRBV7-8 and TRBJ1-1; tentative D call: TRBD1 (5 bases). The germline CDR1 and CDR2 sequences are SGHVS and FQNEAQ. V was shortened by 7 bases and J by 1 base, with 13 bases between the two germline ends. The CDR3 is 14 amino acids. The chain's CDR3 is CASKYGAANTEAFF. In DNA, the CDR3 is TGTGCCAGCAAATATGGGGCGGCGAACACTGAAGCTTTCTTT.

The chain is built from TRBV27 and TRBJ2-3; D assignment may be TRBD1 or TRBD2 (5 bases each). The CDR3 sequence is 15 residues long. V lost 0 bases and J 3 bases, leaving 10 bases between the germline ends. The germline V gene has CDR1 MNHEY and CDR2 SMNVEV (reference sequence). CDR3 residues: CASSLSWGRTDTQYF. As DNA, the CDR3 is TGTGCCAGCAGTTTATCTTGGGGGAGAACAGATACGCAGTATTTT.

The chain employs TRBV9 and TRBJ2-6; D remains ambiguous. This CDR3 spans 15 amino acids. The germline CDR1 and CDR2 sequences are SGDLS and YYNGEE. Trimming removed 2 bases at V and 4 bases at J, with 10 bases between. CDR3 protein: CASSVTGSGANVLTF. The CDR3 DNA reads as TGTGCCAGCAGCGTTACTGGCTCCGGGGCCAACGTCCTGACTTTC.

V is TRBV6-5 and J is TRBJ2-7; D is unclear. The CDR3 sequence is 14 residues long. V lost 0 bases, J lost 5 bases, and 11 bases lay in between. Germline lookup yields CDR1 MNHEY and CDR2 SVGAGI. The DNA for the CDR3 is TGTGCCAGCAGTTACTCGAAAGGACGCGACGAGCAGTACTTC. As protein: CASSYSKGRDEQYF.

The chain has TRBV6-5 and TRBJ2-5; D ambiguous. The germline V and J ends were trimmed by 4 bases and 5 bases, with 14 bases remaining between them. The CDR3 is made up of 14 amino acids. CDR1 and CDR2 (germline): MNHEY, SVGAGI. In nucleotides, the CDR3 is TGTGCCAGCAGTTTAAGGGATATCTTTGAGACCCAGTACTTC. Protein product: CASSLRDIFETQYF.

The chain combines TRBV9 with TRBJ1-2, with 8 bases aligning to TRBD1. This CDR3 is built from 16 residues. The germline V gene has CDR1 SGDLS and CDR2 YYNGEE. J lost 0 bases, V lost 3 bases, and 7 bases had no gene match. In DNA, the CDR3 is TGTGCCAGCAGCGAGAAGACGGACAGGGCTAACTATGGCTACACCTTC. This codes for CASSEKTDRANYGYTF.

The J gene is TRBJ2-1, the V gene TRBV5-4; no clear D. V lost 5 bases and J lost 5, with 11 bases in between. In germline, CDR1 is SGHNT, CDR2 YYREEE (reference sequence). The length of the CDR3 is 13 residues. CDR3 sequence: CASSLELNNEQFF. CDR3 nucleotide sequence: TGTGCCAGCAGTCTGGAGCTGAACAATGAGCAGTTCTTC.

The chain links TRBV5-1 to TRBJ2-1; 10 bases are shared with TRBD2. This CDR3 is 15 amino acids long. V trimming: 0 bases; J trimming: 8 bases; junction bases outside the gene matches: 5. Per the germline V gene, CDR1 is SGHRS and CDR2 is YFSETQ. The CDR3 sequence: CASSLEGLAFDEQFF. The CDR3 bases are TGCGCCAGCAGCTTGGAGGGACTAGCGTTCGATGAGCAGTTCTTC. Based on the CDR3 plus reference TRBV5-1 and TRBJ2-1, the full variable domain is KAGVTQTPRYLIKTRGQQVTLSCSPISGHRSVSWYQQTPGQGLQFLFEYFSETQRNKGNFPGRFSGRQFSNSRSEMNVSTLELGDSALYLCASSLEGLAFDEQFFGPGTRLTVL.

This clone was detected only once. The rearrangement uses TRBV7-9 and TRBJ1-4; TRBD1 aligns across 12 bases. V lost 5 bases, J lost 3 bases, and 4 bases stayed unmatched. The germline V gene encodes CDR1 SEHNR and CDR2 FQNEAQ (reference sequence). This CDR3 contains 16 residues. CDR3 residues: CASSQGTGGSNEKLFF. The CDR3 nucleotides read TGTGCCAGCAGCCAGGGGACAGGGGGCTCTAATGAAAAACTGTTTTTT.

The chain combines TRBV5-1 with TRBJ2-1; D is uncertain. Trimming removed 1 base from V and 3 bases from J, with 11 bases in between. The CDR3 contains 15 residues. The V gene's germline CDR1 is SGHRS and CDR2 YFSETQ. Written as DNA, the CDR3 is TGCGCCAGCAGCTTGCCCGAAACCAGCTACAATGAGCAGTTCTTC. Translated, it gives CASSLPETSYNEQFF.

This clone was seen a few times. This CDR3 is CASSETPYGYTF. CDR3 DNA sequence: TGTGCCAGTAGTGAGACACCCTATGGCTACACCTTC. The chain carries TRBV19 and TRBJ1-2; D ambiguous. Per germline, CDR1 LNHDA and CDR2 SQIVND (reference sequence). CDR3 length equals 12 residues. V was clipped by 5 bases and J by 4 bases, with 8 bases between them.

Concerning this clone itself: Other nucleotide sequences from this sample produce the same CDR3. The chain employs TRBV19 and TRBJ1-6; D not certain. Deletions cut 0 bases from V and 6 bases from J, with 6 bases between. The CDR3 is made up of 14 amino acids. The germline gives CDR1 LNHDA, CDR2 SQIVND (reference sequence). The DNA for the CDR3 is TGTGCCAGTAGTATAGAACGTGGTAATTCACCCCTCCACTTT. Translation: CASSIERGNSPLHF.

This chain joins TRBV2 and TRBJ2-6; D remains ambiguous. Trimming removed 3 bases at V and 4 bases at J, with 16 bases between. This CDR3 is built from 17 residues. Germline V gene lookup returns CDR1 SNHLY and CDR2 FYNNEI. The CDR3 DNA is TGTGCCAGCAGTGAGGGCCTATGGTTGTCCGGGGCCAACGTCCTGACTTTC. Translating gives CASSEGLWLSGANVLTF.

The rearrangement joins TRBV2 to TRBJ2-3; D uncertain. Germline assignment: CDR1 SNHLY and CDR2 FYNNEI. The V end lost 3 bases, the J end lost 0 bases, and 10 bases lay between the germline ends. The CDR3 sequence is 15 residues long. The CDR3 loop is CASSEQGSSTDTQYF. CDR3 nucleotides: TGTGCCAGCAGTGAGCAAGGTTCTAGCACAGATACGCAGTATTTT.

This clone was seen a handful of times. V gene TRBV5-5 combines with J gene TRBJ2-6; D gene ambiguous. CDR1 and CDR2 from the germline V gene are SGHKS and YYEKEE (reference sequence). Trimming pared 4 bases from V and 1 base from J, leaving 9 bases between. This CDR3 comprises 15 residues. The CDR3 spells CASSPVRSGANVLTF. The DNA for the CDR3 is TGTGCCAGCAGCCCTGTGAGGTCTGGGGCCAACGTCCTGACTTTC.

The chain joins TRBV5-4 to TRBJ2-5, with D possibly TRBD2 on 7 matching bases. CDR1 and CDR2 from the germline V gene are SGHNT and YYREEE (reference sequence). Trimming removed 5 bases from V and 5 bases from J, with 19 bases in between. The CDR3 runs to 15 residues. The CDR3 loop reads CASSLNPGGGETQYF. The CDR3 DNA follows: TGTGCCAGCAGTCTCAATCCGGGGGGCGGGGAGACCCAGTACTTC.

The chain carries TRBV5-1 and TRBJ2-7; 8 bases align to TRBD1. Germline-derived CDR1 and CDR2 are SGHRS and YFSETQ. CDR3 length equals 17 residues. Trimming cost V 3 bases and J 1 base; bases outside gene matches: 12. CDR3 protein: CASSYTIRGQDSYEQYF. CDR3 nucleotides: TGCGCCAGCAGCTATACTATCCGGGGACAGGATTCCTACGAGCAGTACTTC.

The J gene is TRBJ2-7, the V gene TRBV28; 8 bases are a match to TRBD1. V shed 6 bases and J 2 bases; nucleotides not matched to a gene: 3. The CDR3 is 13 amino acids. Per the germline V gene, CDR1 is MDHEN and CDR2 is SYDVKM. The CDR3 DNA is TGTGCCAGCAGGACAGGGGCGGCCTACGAGCAGTACTTC. It encodes CASRTGAAYEQYF.

A few counts support this clone. The chain employs TRBV9 and TRBJ2-2, with D unclear. The CDR3 totals 16 residues. The V gene's germline CDR1 is SGDLS and CDR2 YYNGEE. V shed 0 bases and J shed 2 bases, with 11 bases lying between them. In DNA, the CDR3 is TGTGCCAGCAGCGTAGTAGGCTCGCCAAACACCGGGGAGCTGTTTTTT. Protein product: CASSVVGSPNTGELFF.

V usage is TRBV15 and J usage is TRBJ2-2, with TRBD1 matching 7 bases. CDR1 is LNHNV, CDR2 YYDKDF, per germline (reference sequence). The CDR3 extends over 14 amino acids. The ends lost 11 bases at V and 0 bases at J; junction bases unmatched: 6. The CDR3 DNA follows: TGTGCCGTTCACAGGGGATCGAACACCGGGGAGCTGTTTTTT. Amino acids: CAVHRGSNTGELFF. Full variable domain (outside the CDR3, taken from reference TRBV15 and TRBJ2-2): DAMVIQNPRYQVTQFGKPVTLSCSQTLNHNVMYWYQQKSSQAPKLLFHYYDKDFNNEADTPDNFQSRRPNTSFCFLDIRSPGLGDTAMYLCAVHRGSNTGELFFGEGSRLTVL.

The genes are TRBV9 and TRBJ2-2; no reliable D call. The CDR3 loop spans 14 amino acids. The ends were cut back, 0 bases at V and 7 bases at J, with 10 bases in the middle. Germline CDR1 SGDLS, CDR2 YYNGEE. The CDR3 loop reads CASSVAKRNGELFF. The DNA of the CDR3 is TGTGCCAGCAGCGTAGCTAAGAGGAACGGGGAGCTGTTTTTT.

The gene calls are TRBV4-1 and TRBJ2-3, with D perhaps TRBD2 (5 bases). Looked up from germline, CDR1 is MGHRA and CDR2 is YSYEKL. The ends were cut back, 4 bases at V and 6 bases at J, with 17 bases in the middle. The CDR3 contains 15 residues. CDR3 sequence reads: CASSPMAGNYDTQYF. CDR3 coding DNA: TGCGCCAGCAGCCCCATGGCGGGTAACTACGATACGCAGTATTTT.

This clone has more than one count but fewer than ten. This chain joins TRBV19 and TRBJ1-2; D is unresolved. V shed 3 bases and J shed 5 bases, with 4 bases lying between them. There are 11 residues in the CDR3. From germline, CDR1 is LNHDA and CDR2 SQIVND (reference sequence). The CDR3 nucleotides are TGTGCCAGTAGTATCGGATATGGCTACACCTTC. The encoded protein is CASSIGYGYTF.

The chain has TRBV5-8 and TRBJ2-7, with D possibly being TRBD2 (6 bases). Between the trimmed V and J ends, which lost 3 bases and 4 bases, there was a span of 23 bases. This CDR3 region has 17 residues. The germline CDR1 and CDR2 sequences are SGHTS and YDEGEE. DNA for the CDR3: TGTGCCAGCAGCTCTGCCTTGACCGGGACTGCCGTTTACGAGCAGTACTTC. It is translated as CASSSALTGTAVYEQYF.

The rearrangement links TRBV7-2 to TRBJ1-5; D may be TRBD1 (6 bases). Germline V gene lookup returns CDR1 SGHTA and CDR2 FQGNSA. The V end lost 3 bases, the J end lost 6 bases, and 9 bases lay between the germline ends. This CDR3 spans 13 amino acids. This CDR3 reads CASSFRRGQPQHF. DNA of the CDR3: TGTGCCAGCAGCTTTCGCAGGGGTCAGCCCCAGCATTTT. The variable domain in full, with the rest retrieved from reference TRBV7-2 and TRBJ1-5, is GAGVSQSPSNKVTEKGKDVELRCDPISGHTALYWYRQSLGQGLEFLIYFQGNSAPDKSGLPSDRFSAERTGGSVSTLTIQRTQQEDSAVYLCASSFRRGQPQHFGDGTRLSIL.

The chain has TRBV5-1 and TRBJ2-7, with 9 bases identical to TRBD1. Germline V gene lookup returns CDR1 SGHRS and CDR2 YFSETQ. The CDR3 extends over 16 amino acids. Trimming took 9 bases from V and 0 from J; bases not matched to a gene: 13. CDR3 sequence (DNA): TGCGCCACCTCGAACCCCGGGACAGGGACCTCCTACGAGCAGTACTTC. Translating it yields CATSNPGTGTSYEQYF.